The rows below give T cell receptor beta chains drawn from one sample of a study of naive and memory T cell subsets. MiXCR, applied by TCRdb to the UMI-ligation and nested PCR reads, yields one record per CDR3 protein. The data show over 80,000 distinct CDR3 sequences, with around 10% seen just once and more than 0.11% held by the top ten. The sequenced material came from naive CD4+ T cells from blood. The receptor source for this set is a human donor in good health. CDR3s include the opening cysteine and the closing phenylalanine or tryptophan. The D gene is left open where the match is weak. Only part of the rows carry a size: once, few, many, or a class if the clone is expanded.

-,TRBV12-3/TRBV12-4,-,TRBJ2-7,TGTGCCAGCAGTTTTGGGGAGGTCAGAGTCTACGAGCAGTACTTC,CASSFGEVRVYEQYF
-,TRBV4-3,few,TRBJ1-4,TGCGCCAGCAGCCAAGAGCGTGGCGAAAAACTGTTTTTT,CASSQERGEKLFF
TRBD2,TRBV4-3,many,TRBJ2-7,TGCGCCAGCAGCCAAGGTGCCGGGACTACAGACTACGAGCAGTACTTC,CASSQGAGTTDYEQYF
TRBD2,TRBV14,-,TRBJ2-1,TGTGCCAGCAGCCAACTACGGACTAGCGGGGGGGAGCAGTTCTTC,CASSQLRTSGGEQFF
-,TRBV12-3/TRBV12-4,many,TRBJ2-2,TGTGCCAGCAGGGACCGGGACTTGAACACCGGGGAGCTGTTTTTT,CASRDRDLNTGELFF
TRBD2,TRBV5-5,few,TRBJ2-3,TGTGCCAGCACTACCACGGGACTAGCGGTTGCAGATACGCAGTATTTT,CASTTTGLAVADTQYF
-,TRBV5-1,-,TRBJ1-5,TGCGCCAGCAGCTTCTCGGGCTCCGGGAATCAGCCCCAGCATTTT,CASSFSGSGNQPQHF
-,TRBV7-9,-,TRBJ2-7,TGTGCCAGCAGCTTATCGACTGAGCAGTACTTC,CASSLSTEQYF
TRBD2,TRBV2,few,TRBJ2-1,TGTGCCAGCACGACGGGACTACTCTACAATGAGCAGTTCTTC,CASTTGLLYNEQFF
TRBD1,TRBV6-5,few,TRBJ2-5,TGTGCCAGCAGCCCCCGGACAGGGTCTAAGACCCAGTACTTC,CASSPRTGSKTQYF
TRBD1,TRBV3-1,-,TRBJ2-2,TGTGCCAGCAGCCGAGGGACAGGGAAGGCCGGGGAGCTGTTTTTT,CASSRGTGKAGELFF
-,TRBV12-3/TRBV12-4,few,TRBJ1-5,TGTGCCAGCAGTTTTCGCTATAGCAATCAGCCCCAGCATTTT,CASSFRYSNQPQHF
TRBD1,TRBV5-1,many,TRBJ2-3,TGCGCCAGCAGCCACGGGACAGGGGAAGGCTCAGATACGCAGTATTTT,CASSHGTGEGSDTQYF
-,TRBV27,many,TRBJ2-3,TGTGCCAGCAGGCGGGGAATTGCAGATACGCAGTATTTT,CASRRGIADTQYF
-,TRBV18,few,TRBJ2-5,TGTGCCAGCTCCCGAGATAGGACGGAAGAGACCCAGTACTTC,CASSRDRTEETQYF
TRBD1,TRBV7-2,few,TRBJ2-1,TGTGCCAGCAGCTTGGGACAGGGGGGGAACAATGAGCAGTTCTTC,CASSLGQGGNNEQFF
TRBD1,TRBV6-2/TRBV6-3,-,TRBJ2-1,TGTGCCAGCTCCGGCCAAAGGGACAGGGGGTGGGAAGCCTACAATGAGCAGTTCTTC,CASSGQRDRGWEAYNEQFF
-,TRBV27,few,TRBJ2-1,TGTGCCAGCAGTTCCGCCCGAGGGGGAGGAGGGAATGAGCAGTTCTTC,CASSSARGGGGNEQFF
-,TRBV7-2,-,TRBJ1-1,TGTGCCAGCAGCCGACAAACGACAGTCCTCCCGTTCACTGAAGCTTTCTTT,CASSRQTTVLPFTEAFF
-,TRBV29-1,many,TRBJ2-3,TGCAGCGTTGTTCGGACGGCCCCACTAGATACGCAGTATTTT,CSVVRTAPLDTQYF
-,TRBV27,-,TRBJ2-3,TGTGCCAGCAGGAAGGCGCTTGATACGCAGTATTTT,CASRKALDTQYF
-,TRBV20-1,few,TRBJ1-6,TGCAGTGCTAGTCAGGGGCCTAATTCACCCCTCCACTTT,CSASQGPNSPLHF
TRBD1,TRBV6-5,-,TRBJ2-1,TGTGCCAGCAGCTTCGGACAGGGGGCATTTAATGAGCAGTTCTTC,CASSFGQGAFNEQFF
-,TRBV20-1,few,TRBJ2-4,TGCAGTGCTAGTCCCGACCCGCAAAACATTCAGTACTTC,CSASPDPQNIQYF
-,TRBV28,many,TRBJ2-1,TGTGCCAGCAGTTTGGGGGGCTATGAGCAGTTCTTC,CASSLGGYEQFF